This passage covers 4 T cell receptor beta chains from one sample sequenced in a study of response to subunit inactivated influenza vaccine (dated by TCRdb to about 2018). Library prep was done by RT-PCR. TCRdb lists the instrument as Illumina HiSeq 2500. TCRdb trimmed the raw reads at Q25, called clones with MiXCR and kept productive beta chains. Each CDR3 protein appears once, grouped with its most common genes and DNA. For this sample the table gives 450,000 to 600,000 distinct CDR3 sequences, of which about 7.2% were detected only once. About an eighth of the sample lies in the top ten. Sequenced material: PBMCs from blood, taken around 2 years after vaccination. These TCRs come from a man aged 45 to 70 who received an inactivated influenza vaccine. Donor details come from another sample of the same person, matched by shared clones.

The chain recombines TRBV4-1 with TRBJ2-7, with no clear D. CDR1 is MGHRA, CDR2 YSYEKL, per germline. This CDR3 region has 17 residues. The V end was cut by 3 bases, the J end by 2 bases, with 20 bases between. The CDR3 bases are TGCGCCAGCAGCCACCACGTGCGTATGCGACTTCCCTACGAGCAGTACTTC. Its translation is CASSHHVRMRLPYEQYF.

This clonotype was picked up many times. The chain recombines TRBV5-1 with TRBJ2-7; the D is unclear. The V end lost 0 bases, the J end lost 1 base, and 11 bases lay between the germline ends. Per the germline V gene, CDR1 is SGHRS and CDR2 is YFSETQ. The CDR3 length is 15 residues. In DNA, the CDR3 is TGCGCCAGCAGCTTGGAGGGTCTAAAATCCTACGAGCAGTACTTC. It is translated as CASSLEGLKSYEQYF.

This clonotype appeared many times. The chain links TRBV5-8 to TRBJ2-5, with TRBD1 identical over 9 bases. The germline gives CDR1 SGHTS, CDR2 YDEGEE. V lost 4 bases and J lost 7; bases outside the gene matches: 11. This CDR3 has 15 amino acids. The DNA of the CDR3 is TGTGCCAGCAGCACTTTAGGGACAGGGAAGGGGACCCAGTACTTC. This codes for CASSTLGTGKGTQYF.

The V and J genes are TRBV20-1 and TRBJ1-6; D might be TRBD1 (5 bases). Germline loops: CDR1 DFQATT, CDR2 SNEGSKA (reference sequence). The CDR3 is 14 residues long. V was cut by 3 bases and J by 5 bases, with 11 bases left in between. CDR3 protein: CSASADSNNSPLHF. The CDR3 coding sequence is TGCAGTGCTAGCGCTGACAGTAATAATTCACCCCTCCACTTT.